The clone carrying this T cell receptor beta chain was picked up a small number of times. Its cognate antigen is unknown. By way of CD45RO/CCR7/CD25/CD127/CD95/CD27, the CD4+ regulatory, stem cell-like memory, central memory and naive cells were sorted. The data originate from a study of beta chain features in type 1 diabetes. As every portion of the isolated RNA was reverse transcribed, the sequencing read expressed TCRB transcripts. Using immunoSEQ multiplex PCR, the repertoire was profiled, and TCRdb retains in-frame clones only, with some absent. The sample has about 650,000 clones; around 12% are singletons. Whole-study findings and limits: Across all four CD4+ subsets, people with type 1 diabetes showed modestly shorter TCRB CDR3s.

There are 16 residues in the CDR3. V gave up 7 bases and J gave up 0 bases; unmatched junction bases: 12. Germline V lookup: CDR1 SGHNT, CDR2 YYREEE (reference sequence). Sequencing was performed on naive CD4+ T cells from blood. The TCR was taken from a young man with type 1 diabetes. The V call is TRBV5-4, the J call TRBJ1-2, with TRBD1 identical over 7 bases. In DNA, the CDR3 is TGTGCCAGCTCCACTCCTCCGGGACAGACTAACTATGGCTACACCTTC. Translation gives CASSTPPGQTNYGYTF.